The clone carrying this T cell receptor (beta chain) was observed at least ten times. What it binds is unknown. The source of the sample is a study of T cell repertoires in cytomegalovirus infection. Study overall: Evidence of both CMV infection and a matching HLA type came from public TCR beta signatures.

Using its own MiXCR run on the reads, TCRdb lists one record per CDR3 protein. Of under 150,000 distinct CDR3 sequences listed, 20% to 30% were seen once; the top ten hold about 37%. This CDR3 is 17 amino acids long. V lost 3 bases to trimming and J lost 10 bases, with 27 bases between them. CDR1 MGHRA and CDR2 YSYEKL come from the germline V gene. This chain links TRBV4-1 with TRBJ1-1; a weak D match, TRBD1 (5 bases). The sequence was obtained from a human donor in good health (CMV status not recorded). Some clones in this sample may be carry-over from other donors' samples. What was sequenced was PBMCs, sequenced either directly or after in vitro stimulation (not recorded which). This chain's CDR3 is CASSQANRDLAIMPAFF. The CDR3 DNA sequence: TGCGCCAGCAGCCAGGCTAATAGGGACCTCGCGATTATGCCAGCTTTCTTT.